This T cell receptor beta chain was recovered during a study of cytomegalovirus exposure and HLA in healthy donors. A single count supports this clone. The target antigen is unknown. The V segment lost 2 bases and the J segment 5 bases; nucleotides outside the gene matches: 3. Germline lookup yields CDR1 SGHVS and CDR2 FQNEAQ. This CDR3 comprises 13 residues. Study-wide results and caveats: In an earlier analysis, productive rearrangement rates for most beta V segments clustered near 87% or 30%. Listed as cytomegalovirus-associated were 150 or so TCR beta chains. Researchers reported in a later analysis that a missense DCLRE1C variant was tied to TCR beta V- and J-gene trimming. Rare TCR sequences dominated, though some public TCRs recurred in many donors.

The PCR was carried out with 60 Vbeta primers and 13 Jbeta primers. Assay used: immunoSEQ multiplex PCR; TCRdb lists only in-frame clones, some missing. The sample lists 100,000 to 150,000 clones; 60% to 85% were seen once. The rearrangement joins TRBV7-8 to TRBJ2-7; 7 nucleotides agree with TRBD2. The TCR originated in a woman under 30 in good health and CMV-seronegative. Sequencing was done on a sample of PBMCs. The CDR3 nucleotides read TGTGCCAGCAGCTTATTGCTAGCGGACGAGCAGTACTTC. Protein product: CASSLLLADEQYF.